These 10 T cell receptor beta chains share one sample of origin, sequenced in a study of T cells after yellow fever vaccination. TCRdb independently ran MiXCR on the 5' RACE reads; one entry per CDR3 protein. The profile shows 300,000 or so distinct CDR3 sequences, roughly 7% of them singletons. The sample was PBMCs, taken more than 40 days after the first yellow fever vaccination. The receptors were sampled from a man between 18 and 35 years old who received the YFV17D yellow fever vaccine.

This clonotype has a handful of counts. The rearrangement uses TRBV6-1 and TRBJ2-3; D uncertain. The germline V and J ends were trimmed by 5 bases and 1 base, with 10 bases remaining between them. CDR3 size: 14 residues. CDR1 and CDR2 (germline): MNHNS, SASEGT. CDR3 in DNA: TGTGCCAGCAGTACCTGGACCGGCACAGATACGCAGTATTTT. Translating gives CASSTWTGTDTQYF.

This clonotype was found a few times. DNA for the CDR3: TGTGCCAGCAGCCCTGGGACTTCCCAACGGAGACTGTTTTTT. This codes for CASSPGTSQRRLFF. The rearrangement uses TRBV7-2 and TRBJ1-4, with D tentatively TRBD1 (5 bases). The germline V gene encodes CDR1 SGHTA and CDR2 FQGNSA. The CDR3 sequence is 14 residues long. With 5 bases removed from V and 13 bases from J, the gap between germline ends came to 20 bases.

The V call is TRBV2, the J call TRBJ2-7; D is undetermined. CDR3 length equals 11 residues. Germline CDR1 SNHLY, CDR2 FYNNEI. Trimming shortened V by 8 bases and J by 6 bases, and 11 bases separated the two germline ends. DNA of the CDR3: TGTGCCAGCGGGGTCTACCGCGAGCAGTACGTC. Its protein product is CASGVYREQYV.

This clonotype was counted ten times or more. The chain combines TRBV10-3 with TRBJ1-1; D may be TRBD1 (5 bases). This CDR3 is built from 13 residues. The V and J ends lost 5 bases and 4 bases respectively, with 11 bases between them. Germline CDR1 and CDR2: ENHRY and SYGVKD. The CDR3 DNA is TGTGCCATCAGTTACTCAGGGTCCACTGAAGCTTTCTTT. It translates to CAISYSGSTEAFF.

V and J are TRBV20-1 and TRBJ1-1, with D unresolved. Germline V gene lookup returns CDR1 DFQATT and CDR2 SNEGSKA (reference sequence). There are 14 residues in the CDR3. V dropped 3 bases and J dropped 8 bases, with 19 bases sitting between them. CDR3 nucleotides: TGCAGTGCTAGGAGTATTAGTACGAATACAGAAGCTTTCTTT. Translation gives CSARSISTNTEAFF.

This clonotype was found a few times. This sequence joins TRBV2 and TRBJ1-6, with unresolved D. V was clipped by 5 bases and J by 7 bases, with 9 bases between them. The CDR3 has 13 amino acids. The germline V gene has CDR1 SNHLY and CDR2 FYNNEI. This CDR3 is CASSSGINSPLHF. The CDR3 bases are TGTGCCAGCAGTTCGGGGATAAATTCACCCCTCCACTTT.

This clonotype was counted ten times or more. The chain recombines TRBV30 with TRBJ1-1; 7 positions match TRBD1. Germline V gives CDR1 GTSNPN, CDR2 SVGIG (reference sequence). The CDR3 sequence is 13 residues long. The ends lost 5 bases at V and 7 bases at J; junction bases unmatched: 10. The CDR3 loop reads CAWAGTAWGEAFF. For the CDR3, the DNA is TGTGCCTGGGCAGGGACAGCCTGGGGTGAAGCTTTCTTT.

This clonotype was seen a handful of times. The chain links TRBV5-6 to TRBJ2-5; 8 nucleotides match TRBD2. V lost 3 bases, J lost 6 bases, and 7 bases stayed unmatched. In germline, CDR1 is SGHDT, CDR2 YYEEEE. The CDR3 runs 14 residues. In nucleotides, the CDR3 is TGTGCCAGCAGCTCCTCGGGCGGGGGGAAGACCCAGTACTTC. It yields the protein CASSSSGGGKTQYF.

In this sample, this clonotype turned up many times. V is TRBV19 and J is TRBJ1-2, with 7 bases that match TRBD1. Germline assignment: CDR1 LNHDA and CDR2 SQIVND (reference sequence). The CDR3 consists of 15 residues. V lost 1 base, J lost 4 bases, and 6 bases stayed unmatched. CDR3 sequence (DNA): TGTGCCAGTAGTATAGCTGGGACAGAAGCCTATGGCTACACCTTC. Encoded protein: CASSIAGTEAYGYTF. Looking up the rest from reference TRBV19 and TRBJ1-2 gives the full variable domain: DGGITQSPKYLFRKEGQNVTLSCEQNLNHDAMYWYRQDPGQGLRLIYYSQIVNDFQKGDIAEGYSVSREKKESFPLTVTSAQKNPTAFYLCASSIAGTEAYGYTFGSGTRLTVV.

This clonotype turned up a few times. A junction end diverges from the germline sequence, so it may reflect a read error. The chain employs TRBV7-2 and TRBJ1-1; D unresolved. Germline CDR1 is SGHTA and CDR2 is FQGNSA. This CDR3 has 14 residues. The CDR3 DNA follows: TGTGCCAGCAGCTTAATAGGCCGGAACCCTGAAGCTTTCTTT. This sequence encodes CASSLIGRNPEAFF.